This TCR beta chain comes out of a study of shared clonotypes between healthy human individuals. Researchers ran the assay at a deep level. The method was immunoSEQ multiplex PCR; TCRdb's version includes in-frame clones alone and lacks a portion of them. The sample consists of fewer than 650,000 clones, 70% to 80% of them appearing once. The CDR3 sequence is 15 residues long. V was clipped by 5 bases and J by 0 bases, with 8 bases between them. Germline CDR1 is SGHTA and CDR2 is FQGNSA. The V and J genes are TRBV7-2 and TRBJ2-6; D remains unclear. This TCR derives from a woman aged 40 to 50 in good health. Some clones in this sample may be carry-over from other donors' samples. The sample comprised PBMCs. CDR3 nucleotides: TGTGCCAGCAGCCTCAGAACCTCTGGGGCCAACGTCCTGACTTTC. Translating it yields CASSLRTSGANVLTF.